This TCR beta chain appears in the sequencing data of a study of beta chain features in type 1 diabetes. The study, taken as a whole, reports: TCRB repertoires of naive, central memory and Treg cells appeared more similar among patients than among healthy donors. A potential influence of HLA type upon TCRB rearrangement remained unresolved herein. In type 1 diabetes patients, VDJ junctions had fewer insertions; deletions at these junctions were more frequent.

A few counts support this clone. Its matching antigen is unknown. Over 95% purity was reached by all sorted populations. Investigators reverse transcribed all isolated RNA, so they sequenced expressed TCRB transcripts. Repertoires were generated with immunoSEQ multiplex PCR, while TCRdb's copy carries only in-frame clones and drops some. The sample gives hundreds of thousands of clones, about 14% of which show up once; 0.093% is in the top ten. CDR3 length: 14 residues. CDR1 and CDR2 (germline): LNHDA, SQIVND (reference sequence). With V trimmed by 9 bases and J by 6 bases, 8 bases remained unmatched. The sample was naive CD4+ T cells from blood. The J gene is TRBJ2-1, the V gene TRBV19; 10 nucleotides align to TRBD2. This TCR was recovered from a man between 18 and 35 years old in good health. CDR3 sequence: CASQRGGLGNEQFF. The CDR3 DNA reads as TGTGCCAGCCAGCGGGGGGGCCTGGGCAATGAGCAGTTCTTC.